This is a list of T cell receptor beta chains from one sample in a study of blood T cells in healthy people across ages. TCRdb used MiXCR to reprocess the 5' RACE reads, holding one entry per CDR3 protein. The table records 1.5 million to 2 million distinct CDR3 sequences, 40% to 55% of them present only once. The source material was blood. Receptors were obtained from a woman in her 40s in good health. Each CDR3 is given with its conserved first and last residue.

V,J,CDR3
TRBV20-1,TRBJ1-2,CSARIQGPDYGYTF
TRBV7-6,TRBJ2-7,CASSFAVSYEQYF
TRBV5-6,TRBJ2-5,CASSLYPGGSETQYF
TRBV20-1,TRBJ2-7,CSAVRDMSSYEQYF
TRBV20-1,TRBJ2-1,CSARTSGDTGSHNEQFF
TRBV12-3/TRBV12-4,TRBJ1-2,CASSAGGTANYGYTF
TRBV20-1,.,CSARDPQGAMYEQYF
TRBV20-1,TRBJ2-1,CSARDSGTVNEQFF
TRBV28,TRBJ1-2,CASTNPRWEDGYTF
TRBV29-1,TRBJ2-5,CSVRRVGETQYF
TRBV7-6,.,CASSLIGLAGNYEQYF
TRBV5-1,TRBJ1-1,CASRKGGADTEAFF
TRBV2,TRBJ2-7,CASGGQGTAEYEQYF
TRBV7-2,TRBJ1-4,CASSTPGTALEKLFF
TRBV2,TRBJ2-7,CASAGRGYSYEQYF
TRBV20-1,TRBJ2-5,CSALSGGAFQETQYF
TRBV7-2,TRBJ1-2,CASSLETYRGYTF
TRBV9,TRBJ1-1,CASSHRGGKTGAFF
TRBV15,TRBJ2-3,CATSRGVGTDTQYF
TRBV5-1,TRBJ2-1,CASQAFLAGLTSSYNELFF
TRBV14,TRBJ2-1,CASSQGQGGFNEQFF
TRBV20-1,TRBJ2-3,CSVEGDRRTDTQYF
TRBV4-3,TRBJ2-3,CASSQVTMADTQYF
TRBV4-1,TRBJ1-5,CASSQYEGYNQPQHF
TRBV9,TRBJ2-5,CASSVRPGQGQETQYF
TRBV3-1,TRBJ2-1,CASSPGWGMRFF
TRBV20-1,TRBJ1-2,CSARDLQGAWKNGYTF
TRBV4-2,TRBJ2-7,CASSLEIQTNYEQYF
TRBV5-1,TRBJ2-1,CASSFGVEQFF
TRBV7-2,TRBJ2-2,CASSLFNPRGAAGELFF
TRBV6-5,TRBJ2-5,CASSYLRTGYGTQYF
TRBV15,TRBJ2-3,CATSGKKVDTQYF
TRBV7-7,TRBJ2-5,CASSFLGQQETQYF
TRBV7-9,TRBJ1-1,CANSLGAGEAFF
TRBV5-6,TRBJ2-1,CASSFPSRNEQFF
TRBV20-1,TRBJ2-1,CSATPPRTRNEQFF
TRBV5-1,TRBJ2-5,CASSLGAWYQETQYF
TRBV12-3/TRBV12-4,TRBJ2-1,CASSFPIGVGNSYNEQFF
TRBV28,TRBJ1-2,CASSSPGVGGYGYTF
TRBV15,TRBJ2-1,CATSRDLGEGAPHNEQFF
TRBV6-1,TRBJ2-5,CASRGRVPRGETQYF
TRBV7-9,TRBJ2-7,CASSRIILYEQYF
TRBV5-6,TRBJ2-1,CASSLAPGTSTDEQFF
TRBV5-1,.,CASRRADRSGQNYEQYF
TRBV5-1,TRBJ2-3,CASSPWATDTQYF
TRBV29-1,TRBJ1-1,CSVEGQGNTEAFF
TRBV28,TRBJ2-1,CASLAGAYNEQFF